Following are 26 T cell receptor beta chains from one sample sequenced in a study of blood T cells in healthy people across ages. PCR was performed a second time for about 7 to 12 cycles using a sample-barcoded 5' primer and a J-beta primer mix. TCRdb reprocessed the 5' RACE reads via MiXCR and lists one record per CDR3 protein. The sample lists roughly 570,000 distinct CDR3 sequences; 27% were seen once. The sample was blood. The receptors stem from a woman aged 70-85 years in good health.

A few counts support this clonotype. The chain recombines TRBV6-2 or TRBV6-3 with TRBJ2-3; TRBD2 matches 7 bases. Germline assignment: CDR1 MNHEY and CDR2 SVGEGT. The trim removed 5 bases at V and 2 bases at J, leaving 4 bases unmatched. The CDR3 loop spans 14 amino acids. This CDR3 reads CASSQRDYTDTQYF. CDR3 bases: TGTGCCAGCAGTCAGCGGGACTACACAGATACGCAGTATTTT.

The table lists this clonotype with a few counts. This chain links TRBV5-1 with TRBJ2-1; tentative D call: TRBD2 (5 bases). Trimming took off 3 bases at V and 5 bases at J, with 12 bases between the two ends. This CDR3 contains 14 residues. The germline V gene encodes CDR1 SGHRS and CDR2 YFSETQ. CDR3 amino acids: CASSSPGTHNEQFF. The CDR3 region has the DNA TGCGCCAGCAGCTCCCCGGGAACCCACAATGAGCAGTTCTTC.

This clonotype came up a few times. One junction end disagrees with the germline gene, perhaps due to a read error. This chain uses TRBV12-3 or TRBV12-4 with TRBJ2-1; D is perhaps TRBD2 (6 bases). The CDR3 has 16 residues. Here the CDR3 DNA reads TGTGCCAGCAGTTTGGTGGTTGCTAGCGATGGGAATGAGCAGCTCTTC. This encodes CASSLVVASDGNEQLF.

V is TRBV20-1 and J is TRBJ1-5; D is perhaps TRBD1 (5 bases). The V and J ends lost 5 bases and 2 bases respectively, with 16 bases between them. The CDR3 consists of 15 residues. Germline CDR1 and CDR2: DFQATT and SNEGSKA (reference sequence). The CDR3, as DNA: TGCAGTGCTGGGGGAGGGAAGTCCCGCAATCAGCCCCAGCATTTT. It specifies CSAGGGKSRNQPQHF.

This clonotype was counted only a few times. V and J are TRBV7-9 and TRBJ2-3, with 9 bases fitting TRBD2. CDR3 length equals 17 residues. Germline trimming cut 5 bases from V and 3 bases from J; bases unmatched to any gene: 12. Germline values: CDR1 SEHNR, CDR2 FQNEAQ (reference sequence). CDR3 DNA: TGTGCCAGCAGCCCATCCCCTAGCGGGGCCTCGACAGATACGCAGTATTTT. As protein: CASSPSPSGASTDTQYF.

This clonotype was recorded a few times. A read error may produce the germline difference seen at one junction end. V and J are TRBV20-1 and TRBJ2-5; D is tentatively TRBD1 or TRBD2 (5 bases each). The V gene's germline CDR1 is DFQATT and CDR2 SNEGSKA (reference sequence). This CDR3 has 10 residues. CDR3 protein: CSASGTVTFF. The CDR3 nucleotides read TGCAGTGCTAGTGGGACCGTAACCTTCTTC.

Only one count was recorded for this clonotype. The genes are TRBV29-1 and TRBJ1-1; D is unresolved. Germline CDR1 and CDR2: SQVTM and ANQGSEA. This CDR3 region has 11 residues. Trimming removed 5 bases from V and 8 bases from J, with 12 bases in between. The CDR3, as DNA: TGCAGCGTTACCCGTTCCGGGGAAGCTTTCTTT. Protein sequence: CSVTRSGEAFF.

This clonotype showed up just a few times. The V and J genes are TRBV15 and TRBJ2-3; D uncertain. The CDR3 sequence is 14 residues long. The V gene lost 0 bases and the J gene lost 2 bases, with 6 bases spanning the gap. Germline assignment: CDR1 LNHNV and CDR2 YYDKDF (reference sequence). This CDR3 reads CATSRELVTDTQYF. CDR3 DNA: TGTGCCACCAGCAGAGAGCTAGTCACAGATACGCAGTATTTT.

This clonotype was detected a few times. Written as DNA, the CDR3 is TGTGCCAGCAGCTCAGGGGGATTGAACACTGAAGCTTTCTTT. Protein sequence: CASSSGGLNTEAFF. The V gene is TRBV2, the J gene TRBJ1-1; 7 nucleotides match TRBD1. The V gene's germline CDR1 is SNHLY and CDR2 FYNNEI. This CDR3 has 14 amino acids. V lost 6 bases, J lost 0 bases, and 4 bases stayed unmatched.

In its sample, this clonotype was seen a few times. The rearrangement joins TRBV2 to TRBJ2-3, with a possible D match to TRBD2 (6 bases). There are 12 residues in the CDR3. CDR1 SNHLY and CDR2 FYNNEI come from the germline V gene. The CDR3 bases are TGTGCAGGGACTCCCCCTGGAGATACGCAGTATTTT. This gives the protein CAGTPPGDTQYF.

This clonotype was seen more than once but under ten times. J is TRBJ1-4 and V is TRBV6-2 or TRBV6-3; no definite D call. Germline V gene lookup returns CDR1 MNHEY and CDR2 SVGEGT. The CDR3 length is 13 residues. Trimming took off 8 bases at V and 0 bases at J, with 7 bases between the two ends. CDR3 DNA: TGTGCCAGCTTCGGAGCAACTAATGAAAAACTGTTTTTT. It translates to CASFGATNEKLFF.

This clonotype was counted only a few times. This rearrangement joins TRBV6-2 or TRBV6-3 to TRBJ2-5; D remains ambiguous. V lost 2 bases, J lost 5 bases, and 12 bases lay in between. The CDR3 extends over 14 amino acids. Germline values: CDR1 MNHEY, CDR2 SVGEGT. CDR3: CASSYPDLGETQYF. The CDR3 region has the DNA TGTGCCAGCAGTTACCCAGACTTGGGGGAGACCCAGTACTTC.

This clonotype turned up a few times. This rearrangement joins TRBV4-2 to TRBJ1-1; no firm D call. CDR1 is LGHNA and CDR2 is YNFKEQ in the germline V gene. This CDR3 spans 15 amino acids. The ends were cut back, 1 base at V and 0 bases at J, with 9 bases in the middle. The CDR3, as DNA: TGTGCCAGCAGCCAAGCGGAGGGATTGAACACTGAAGCTTTCTTT. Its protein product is CASSQAEGLNTEAFF.

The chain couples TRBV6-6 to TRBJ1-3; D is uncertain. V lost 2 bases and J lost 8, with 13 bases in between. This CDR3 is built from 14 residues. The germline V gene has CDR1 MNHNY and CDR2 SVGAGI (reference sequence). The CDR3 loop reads CASSYLRVGDTIYF. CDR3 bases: TGTGCCAGCAGTTACCTGCGGGTTGGGGACACCATATATTTT.

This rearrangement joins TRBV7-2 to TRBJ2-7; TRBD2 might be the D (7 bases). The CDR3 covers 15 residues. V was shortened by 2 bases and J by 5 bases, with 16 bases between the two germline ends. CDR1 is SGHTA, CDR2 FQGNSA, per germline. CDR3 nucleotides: TGTGCCAGCAGCTTAAAGGGGGGGGGCTACCACGAGCAGTACTTC. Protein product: CASSLKGGGYHEQYF.

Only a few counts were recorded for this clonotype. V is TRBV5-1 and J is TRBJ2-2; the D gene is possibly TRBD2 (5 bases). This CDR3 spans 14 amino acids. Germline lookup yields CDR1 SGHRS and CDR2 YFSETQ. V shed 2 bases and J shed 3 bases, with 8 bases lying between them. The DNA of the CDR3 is TGCGCCAGCAGCTTCGCGGGCGACACCGGGGAGCTGTTTTTT. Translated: CASSFAGDTGELFF.

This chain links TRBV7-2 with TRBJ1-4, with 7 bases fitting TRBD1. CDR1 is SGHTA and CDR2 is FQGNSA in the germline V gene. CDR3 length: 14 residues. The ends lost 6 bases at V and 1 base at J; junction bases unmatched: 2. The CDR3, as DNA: TGTGCCAGCAGGCGACAGGGAACTAATGAAAAACTGTTTTTT. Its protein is CASRRQGTNEKLFF. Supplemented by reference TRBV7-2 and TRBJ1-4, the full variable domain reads GAGVSQSPSNKVTEKGKDVELRCDPISGHTALYWYRQSLGQGLEFLIYFQGNSAPDKSGLPSDRFSAERTGGSVSTLTIQRTQQEDSAVYLCASRRQGTNEKLFFGSGTQLSVL.

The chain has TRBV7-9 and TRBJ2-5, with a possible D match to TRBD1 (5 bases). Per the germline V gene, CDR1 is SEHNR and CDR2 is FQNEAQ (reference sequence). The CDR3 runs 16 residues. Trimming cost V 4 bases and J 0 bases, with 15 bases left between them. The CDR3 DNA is TGTGCCAGCAGCTCCCCCGGACAAATGTACCAAGAGACCCAGTACTTC. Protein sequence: CASSSPGQMYQETQYF.

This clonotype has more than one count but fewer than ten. The CDR3 protein is CASSLRVAGGLNNEQFF. In nucleotides, the CDR3 is TGTGCCAGCAGCCTCCGGGTTGCGGGGGGGCTTAATAATGAGCAGTTCTTC. This chain connects TRBV13 to TRBJ2-1; 9 nucleotides line up with TRBD2. Germline lookup yields CDR1 PRHDT and CDR2 FYEKMQ (reference sequence). This CDR3 contains 17 residues. The V and J ends lost 5 bases and 7 bases, in that order; junction bases with no gene match: 15.

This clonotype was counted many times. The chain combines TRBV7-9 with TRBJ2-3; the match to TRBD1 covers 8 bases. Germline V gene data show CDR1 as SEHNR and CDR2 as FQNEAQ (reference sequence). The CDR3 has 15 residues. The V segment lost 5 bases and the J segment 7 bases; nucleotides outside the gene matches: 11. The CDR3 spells CASSRQGLRLNTQYF. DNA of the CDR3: TGTGCCAGCAGCCGACAGGGGTTGAGGCTGAATACGCAGTATTTT. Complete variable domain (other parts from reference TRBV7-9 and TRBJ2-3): DTGVSQNPRHKITKRGQNVTFRCDPISEHNRLYWYRQTLGQGPEFLTYFQNEAQLEKSRLLSDRFSAERPKGSFSTLEIQRTEQGDSAMYLCASSRQGLRLNTQYFGPGTRLTVL.

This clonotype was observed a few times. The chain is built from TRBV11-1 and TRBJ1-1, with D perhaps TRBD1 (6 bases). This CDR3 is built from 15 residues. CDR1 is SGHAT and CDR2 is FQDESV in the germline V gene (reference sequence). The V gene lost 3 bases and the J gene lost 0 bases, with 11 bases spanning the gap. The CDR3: CASSLQQGMNTEAFF. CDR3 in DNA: TGTGCCAGCAGCTTGCAACAGGGCATGAACACTGAAGCTTTCTTT.

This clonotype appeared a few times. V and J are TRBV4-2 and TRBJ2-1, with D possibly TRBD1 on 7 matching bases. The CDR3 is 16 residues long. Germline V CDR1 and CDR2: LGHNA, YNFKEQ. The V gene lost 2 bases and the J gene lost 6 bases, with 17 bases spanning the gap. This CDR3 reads CASSQPSGGNLNEQFF. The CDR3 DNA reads TGTGCCAGCAGCCAACCGTCAGGGGGGAATCTCAATGAGCAGTTCTTC.

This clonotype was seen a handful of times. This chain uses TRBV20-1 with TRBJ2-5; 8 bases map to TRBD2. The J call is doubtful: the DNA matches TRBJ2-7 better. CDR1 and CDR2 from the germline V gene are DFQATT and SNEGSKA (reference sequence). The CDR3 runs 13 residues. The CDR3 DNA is TGCAGTGCATCCGGGGGGGCGGGAAACGAGCAGTACTTC. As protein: CSASGGAGNEQYF.

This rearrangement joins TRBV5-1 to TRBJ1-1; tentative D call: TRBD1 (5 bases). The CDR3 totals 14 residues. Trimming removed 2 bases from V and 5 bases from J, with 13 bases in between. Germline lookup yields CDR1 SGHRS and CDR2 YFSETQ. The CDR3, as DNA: TGCGCCAGCAGCTTCTCCGGGCAGGGAACTGAAGCTTTCTTT. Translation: CASSFSGQGTEAFF. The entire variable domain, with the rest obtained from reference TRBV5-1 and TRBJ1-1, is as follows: KAGVTQTPRYLIKTRGQQVTLSCSPISGHRSVSWYQQTPGQGLQFLFEYFSETQRNKGNFPGRFSGRQFSNSRSEMNVSTLELGDSALYLCASSFSGQGTEAFFGQGTRLTVV.

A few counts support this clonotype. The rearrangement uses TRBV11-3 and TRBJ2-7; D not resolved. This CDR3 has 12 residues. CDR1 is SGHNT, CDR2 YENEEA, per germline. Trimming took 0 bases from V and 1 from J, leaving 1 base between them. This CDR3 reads CASSLESYEQYF. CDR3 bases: TGTGCCAGCAGCTTAGAATCCTACGAGCAGTACTTC.

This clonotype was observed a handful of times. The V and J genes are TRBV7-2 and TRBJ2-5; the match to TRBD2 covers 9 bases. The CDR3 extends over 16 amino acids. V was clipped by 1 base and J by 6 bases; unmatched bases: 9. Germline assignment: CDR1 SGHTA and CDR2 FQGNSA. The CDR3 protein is CASSLGLESGGKTQYF. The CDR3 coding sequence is TGTGCCAGCAGCTTAGGGCTCGAGAGCGGGGGGAAGACCCAGTACTTC.